This passage covers 10 T cell receptor beta chains from one sample sequenced in a study of shared clonotypes between healthy human individuals. Here immunoSEQ multiplex PCR was the method, and the copy in TCRdb shows in-frame clones only, minus some. The table includes about a million clones, approximately 72% detected once. The specimen sequenced was memory CD4+ T cells sorted from blood. Subset indicated: CD45RA-negative fraction. Receptor source: a man in his late teens or twenties in good health.

This clone has more than one count but fewer than ten. The rearrangement joins TRBV2 to TRBJ2-2, with TRBD2 matching over 8 bases. With 8 bases clipped from V and 5 bases from J, the junction kept 7 bases outside the gene matches. The CDR3 consists of 14 residues. Per germline, CDR1 SNHLY and CDR2 FYNNEI. For the CDR3, the DNA is TGTGCCAGCGGGGCCGGGACTAGAACCGGGGAGCTGTTTTTT. It specifies CASGAGTRTGELFF.

The chain joins TRBV21-1 to TRBJ2-7; the listed D gene, TRBD2, was not tested against the DNA. TRBV21-1 is an annotated pseudogene. This CDR3 spans 14 amino acids. CDR3 region: CAGNSLAGPGEQYF. In DNA, the CDR3 is TGTGCCGGCAACTCATTAGCGGGGCCGGGGGAGCAGTACTTC.

The J gene is TRBJ2-1, the V gene TRBV11-3, with TRBD2 identical over 10 bases. The germline gives CDR1 SGHNT, CDR2 YENEEA. V lost 6 bases, J lost 5 bases, and 10 bases stayed unmatched. This CDR3 region has 16 residues. In DNA form, the CDR3 reads TGTGCCAGCAGTTCAAACCTACTAGCGGGGAACAATGAGCAGTTCTTC. It is translated as CASSSNLLAGNNEQFF. Variable domain in full (rest from reference TRBV11-3 and TRBJ2-1): EAGVVQSPRYKIIEKKQPVAFWCNPISGHNTLYWYLQNLGQGPELLIRYENEEAVDDSQLPKDRFSAERLKGVDSTLKIQPAELGDSAVYLCASSSNLLAGNNEQFFGPGTRLTVL.

The chain joins TRBV11-2 to TRBJ1-1; D not certain. The CDR3 length is 13 residues. Trimming stripped 1 base from V and 6 bases from J, with 9 bases between. CDR1 and CDR2 (germline): SGHAT, FQNNGV. CDR3 residues: CASSLGRFPEAFF. The CDR3 DNA sequence: TGTGCCAGCAGCTTAGGTCGTTTCCCTGAAGCTTTCTTT.

This chain links TRBV18 with TRBJ2-2; possibly TRBD1 or TRBD2 for D (5 bases each). The CDR3 spans 17 residues. V lost 2 bases and J 2 bases, leaving 15 bases between the germline ends. Germline V CDR1 and CDR2: KGHSH, LQKENI. The CDR3 region has the DNA TGTGCCAGCTCACCAGGGGTCAAGGGGACCAACACCGGGGAGCTGTTTTTT. Translated: CASSPGVKGTNTGELFF.

The chain is built from TRBV2 and TRBJ2-7, with TRBD1 identical over 7 bases. The CDR3 spans 13 residues. The germline CDR1 and CDR2 sequences are SNHLY and FYNNEI. V was clipped by 5 bases and J by 3 bases; unmatched bases: 4. CDR3 residues: CASSWGQRYEQYF. For the CDR3, the DNA is TGTGCCAGCAGTTGGGGACAGCGCTACGAGCAGTACTTC. The full variable domain, rest sourced from reference TRBV2 and TRBJ2-7, is EPEVTQTPSHQVTQMGQEVILRCVPISNHLYFYWYRQILGQKVEFLVSFYNNEISEKSEIFDDQFSVERPDGSNFTLKIRSTKLEDSAMYFCASSWGQRYEQYFGPGTRLTVT.

V usage is TRBV5-4 and J usage is TRBJ2-7, with 7 positions matching TRBD2. Losses at the gene ends were 4 bases for V and 2 bases for J; bases not matched to a gene: 21. From germline, CDR1 is SGHNT and CDR2 YYREEE (reference sequence). The CDR3 runs to 19 residues. Written as DNA, the CDR3 is TGTGCCAGCAGCGGGTCGACTAGCTCCGCATTCGACTACCCCTACGAGCAGTACTTC. This sequence encodes CASSGSTSSAFDYPYEQYF. Filled out from reference TRBV5-4 and TRBJ2-7, the complete variable domain reads ETGVTQSPTHLIKTRGQQVTLRCSSQSGHNTVSWYQQALGQGPQFIFQYYREEENGRGNFPPRFSGLQFPNYSSELNVNALELDDSALYLCASSGSTSSAFDYPYEQYFGPGTRLTVT.

This clone came up a few times. The V call is TRBV7-5, the J call TRBJ1-5. TRBV7-5 counts as a pseudogene. The CDR3 runs 16 residues. CDR3 nucleotides: TGTGCCAGAAGCTTAGTCCCGGGCCCTGAGAATCAGCCCCAGCATTTT. Amino acid sequence: CARSLVPGPENQPQHF.

CDR3 in amino acids: CASSSMTGGAWETQYF. Here the CDR3 DNA reads TGTGCCAGCAGTTCGATGACAGGGGGCGCGTGGGAGACCCAGTACTTC. The rearrangement joins TRBV28 to TRBJ2-5; TRBD1 matches at 10 bases. The germline V gene has CDR1 MDHEN and CDR2 SYDVKM. After removal of 4 bases from V and 5 bases from J, the junction contained 10 bases not matched to a gene. CDR3 length equals 16 residues.

V usage is TRBV6-5 and J usage is TRBJ2-1; 10 bases are shared with TRBD2. The germline gives CDR1 MNHEY, CDR2 SVGAGI. V was clipped by 0 bases and J by 6 bases; unmatched bases: 5. The CDR3 consists of 16 residues. CDR3 loop: CASSYSIAGGFNEQFF. CDR3 DNA: TGTGCCAGCAGTTACTCGATAGCGGGGGGTTTCAATGAGCAGTTCTTC.